These T cell receptor beta chains were read from a single sample in a study of cytomegalovirus exposure and HLA in healthy donors. Libraries were prepared by immunoSEQ multiplex PCR; TCRdb keeps only in-frame clonotypes and omits some of them. This table has about 120,000 clones, over 75% appearing once. What was sequenced was PBMCs. The receptors here all came from a woman aged 18-29 years in good health and CMV-seropositive. Both conserved end residues are part of each CDR3. The order of the fields is V gene, D gene, clone size, J gene, CDR3 DNA, CDR3 protein. D genes are given only for firm matches. Clone size is given for some rows only: seen once, a few or many times, or a class if the clone is expanded.

TRBV7-2	TRBD1	NA	TRBJ1-2	TGTGCCAGCAGCCGACGATTCTGGACAGGGAAACGTAGCTATGGCTACACCTTC	CASSRRFWTGKRSYGYTF
TRBV28	NA	NA	TRBJ2-5	TGTGCCAGCAGTTCCCTCCCCCGTTACTCTGTGGAGACCCAGTACTTC	CASSSLPRYSVETQYF
TRBV5-6	TRBD1	NA	TRBJ1-1	TGTGCCAGCAGCCTGACAGGGTGGGGCACTGAAGCTTTCTTT	CASSLTGWGTEAFF
TRBV2	TRBD2	NA	TRBJ2-7	TGTGCCAGCAGTCTTTGGGTAGCGGGGGCTGGCGAGCAGTACTTC	CASSLWVAGAGEQYF
TRBV29-1	NA	once	TRBJ1-3	TGCAGCGTTGCCGGGGGGGTCTCTGGAAACACCATATATTTT	CSVAGGVSGNTIYF
TRBV13	NA	NA	TRBJ1-6	TGTGCCAGCAGCTTAAATCCGCAGGGTAATTCACCCCTCCACTTT	CASSLNPQGNSPLHF
TRBV21-1	NA	NA	TRBJ2-7	TGTGCCAGCAGCAAAGTGGACCGGAGGGAGCAGTACTTC	CASSKVDRREQYF
TRBV6-1	NA	NA	TRBJ1-3	TGTGCCAGCAGTGGAGCCCTTGGAAACACCATATATTTT	CASSGALGNTIYF
TRBV4-1	NA	once	TRBJ1-1	TGCGCCAGCAGCCAAGAGTTTCTACCAGGTTCCGGGAACACTGAAGCTTTCTTT	CASSQEFLPGSGNTEAFF
TRBV9	NA	NA	TRBJ2-1	TGTGCCAGCAGCGACCACCGGGGTGAGCAGTTCTTC	CASSDHRGEQFF
TRBV5-6	NA	NA	TRBJ2-3	TGTGCCAGCAGCCTCGGACTTGAAGGCACAGATACGCAGTATTTT	CASSLGLEGTDTQYF
TRBV10-2	TRBD2	NA	TRBJ2-2	TGCGCCACCGGTGTGCGGGAGGTCACCGGGGAGCTGTTTTTT	CATGVREVTGELFF
TRBV13	TRBD2	few	TRBJ2-1	TGTGCCAGCAGCTTAGGTCGCCCTAGCGGGAGGAGTAATGAGCAGTTCTTC	CASSLGRPSGRSNEQFF
TRBV13	TRBD2	NA	TRBJ2-1	TGTGCCAGCAGCACCCCTAGCGGGGGGGAAAGCAATGAGCAGTTCTTC	CASSTPSGGESNEQFF
TRBV5-1	TRBD2	NA	TRBJ2-1	TGCGCCAGCAGCTTTTCAGCGGGGGCTTCCTACAATGAGCAGTTCTTC	CASSFSAGASYNEQFF
TRBV5-1	TRBD1	once	TRBJ1-2	TGCGCCAGCAGCCATAAGACAGGGTCTAACTATGGCTACACCTTC	CASSHKTGSNYGYTF
TRBV9	TRBD1	once	TRBJ2-3	TGTGCCAGCAGCCCCACAGGGGGCTTTACAGATACGCAGTATTTT	CASSPTGGFTDTQYF
TRBV4-2	TRBD2	medium-sized	TRBJ2-5	TGTGCCAGCAGCCAAGGGGCGGGGGGGCCGGAGACCCAGTACTTC	CASSQGAGGPETQYF
TRBV5-1	NA	NA	TRBJ2-1	TGCGCCAGCAGCTCCAGAGGGCCCTACAATGAGCAGTTCTTC	CASSSRGPYNEQFF
TRBV27	NA	NA	TRBJ1-2	TGTGCCAGCAGTTTCCGTGGCCGCCATGGCTACACCTTC	CASSFRGRHGYTF
TRBV9	NA	NA	TRBJ2-7	TGTGCCAGCAGCGAGGGATATGGGACTTTCTCCCTGGACGAGCAGTACTTC	CASSEGYGTFSLDEQYF
TRBV6-1	NA	NA	TRBJ2-7	TGTGCCAGCAGTGAAGCATTCGACACTTTCGAGCAGTACTTC	CASSEAFDTFEQYF
TRBV6-5	TRBD1	NA	TRBJ1-1	TGTGCCAGCAGTTCCGGACAGGCAAGAGAAGCTTTCTTT	CASSSGQAREAFF